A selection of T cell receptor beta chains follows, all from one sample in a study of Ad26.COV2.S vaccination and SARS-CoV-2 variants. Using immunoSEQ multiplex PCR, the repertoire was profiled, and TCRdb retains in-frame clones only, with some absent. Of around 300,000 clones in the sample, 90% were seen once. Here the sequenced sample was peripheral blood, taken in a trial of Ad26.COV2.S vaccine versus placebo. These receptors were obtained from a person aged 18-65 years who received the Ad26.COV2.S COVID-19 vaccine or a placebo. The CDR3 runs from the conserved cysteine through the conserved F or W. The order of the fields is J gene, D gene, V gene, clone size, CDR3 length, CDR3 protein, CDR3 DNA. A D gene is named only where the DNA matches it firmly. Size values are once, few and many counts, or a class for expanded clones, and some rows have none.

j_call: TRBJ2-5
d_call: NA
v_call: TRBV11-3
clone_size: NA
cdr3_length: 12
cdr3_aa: CASSGISETQYF
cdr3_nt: TGTGCCAGCAGCGGGATTTCGGAGACCCAGTACTTC

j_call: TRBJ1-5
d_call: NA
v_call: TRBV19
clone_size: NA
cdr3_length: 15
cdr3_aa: CASSIRVGPGEPQHF
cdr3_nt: TGTGCCAGTAGTATTCGGGTAGGGCCCGGGGAGCCCCAGCATTTT

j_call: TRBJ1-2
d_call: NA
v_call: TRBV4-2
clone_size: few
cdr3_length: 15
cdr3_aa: CASSQEAREADGYTF
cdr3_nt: TGTGCCAGCAGCCAAGAAGCGAGGGAGGCTGATGGCTACACCTTC

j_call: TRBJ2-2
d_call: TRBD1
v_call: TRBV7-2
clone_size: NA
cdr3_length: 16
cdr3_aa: CASSFTGTGGSGELFF
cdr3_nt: TGTGCCAGCAGCTTTACCGGGACAGGGGGGTCCGGGGAGCTGTTTTTT

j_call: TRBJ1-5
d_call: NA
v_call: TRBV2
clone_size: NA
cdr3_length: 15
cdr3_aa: CASTAWAGPNQPQHF
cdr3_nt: TGTGCCAGCACCGCTTGGGCAGGGCCAAATCAGCCCCAGCATTTT

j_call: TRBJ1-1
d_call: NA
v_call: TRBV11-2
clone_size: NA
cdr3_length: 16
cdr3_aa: CASSLGGAAMNTEAFF
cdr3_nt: TGTGCCAGCAGCCTAGGCGGCGCGGCTATGAACACTGAAGCTTTCTTT

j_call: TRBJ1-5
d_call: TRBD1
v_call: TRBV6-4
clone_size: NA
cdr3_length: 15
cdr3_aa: CASSAGTGPGQPQHF
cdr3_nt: TGTGCCAGCAGCGCCGGGACAGGGCCGGGTCAGCCCCAGCATTTT

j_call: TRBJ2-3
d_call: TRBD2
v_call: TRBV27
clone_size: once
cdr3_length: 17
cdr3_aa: CASSLGLAGVLGDTQYF
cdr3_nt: TGTGCCAGCAGTCTAGGACTAGCGGGAGTGCTCGGAGATACGCAGTATTTT

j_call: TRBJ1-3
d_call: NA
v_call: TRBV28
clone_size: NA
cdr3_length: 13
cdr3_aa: CATEGGSGNTIYF
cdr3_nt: TGTGCCACGGAGGGTGGGTCCGGAAACACCATATATTTT

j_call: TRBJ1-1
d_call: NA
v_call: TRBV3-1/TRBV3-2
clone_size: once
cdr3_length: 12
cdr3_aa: CASSQGQQVAFF
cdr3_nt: TGTGCCAGCAGCCAAGGACAGCAGGTAGCTTTCTTT

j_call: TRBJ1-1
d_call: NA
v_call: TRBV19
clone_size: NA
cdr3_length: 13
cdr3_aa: CASWTEYNTEAFF
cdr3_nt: TGTGCCAGTTGGACCGAATACAACACTGAAGCTTTCTTT

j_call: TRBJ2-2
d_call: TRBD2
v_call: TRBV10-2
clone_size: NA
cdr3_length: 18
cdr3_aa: CASSESLGLAGYTGELFF
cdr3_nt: TGCGCCAGCAGTGAGTCCTTAGGACTAGCGGGATACACCGGGGAGCTGTTTTTT

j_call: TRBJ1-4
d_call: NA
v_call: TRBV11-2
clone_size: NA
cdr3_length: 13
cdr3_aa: CASSLVTAEKLFF
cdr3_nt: TGTGCCAGCAGCTTAGTAACCGCTGAAAAACTGTTTTTT

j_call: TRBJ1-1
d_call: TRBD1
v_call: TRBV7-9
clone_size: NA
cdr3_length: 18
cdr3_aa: CASSLGRGREMVHLEAFF
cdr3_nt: TGTGCCAGCAGCTTAGGCAGGGGGCGTGAGATGGTTCACCTTGAAGCTTTCTTT

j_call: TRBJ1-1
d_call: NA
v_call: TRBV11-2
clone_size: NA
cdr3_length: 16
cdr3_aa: CASSSWTAEMNTEAFF
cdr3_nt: TGTGCCAGCAGCTCCTGGACAGCCGAAATGAACACTGAAGCTTTCTTT

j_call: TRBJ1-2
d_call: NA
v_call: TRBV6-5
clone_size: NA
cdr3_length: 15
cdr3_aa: CASSYSRHSNYGYTF
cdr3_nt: TGTGCCAGCAGTTACTCGAGGCACAGTAACTATGGCTACACCTTC

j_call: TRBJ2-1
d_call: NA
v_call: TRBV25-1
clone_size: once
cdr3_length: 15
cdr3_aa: CASSETALGDNEQFF
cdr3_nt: TGTGCCAGCAGTGAGACAGCCTTAGGCGACAATGAGCAGTTCTTC

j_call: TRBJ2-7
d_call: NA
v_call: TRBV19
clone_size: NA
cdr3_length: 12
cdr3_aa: CASSDGSYEQYF
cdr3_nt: TGTGCCAGCTCCGACGGGTCCTACGAGCAGTACTTC

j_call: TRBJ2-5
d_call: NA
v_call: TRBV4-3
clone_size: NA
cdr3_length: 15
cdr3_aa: CASSQGRRREETQYF
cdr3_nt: TGCGCCAGCAGCCAAGGGCGGAGAAGGGAAGAGACCCAGTACTTC

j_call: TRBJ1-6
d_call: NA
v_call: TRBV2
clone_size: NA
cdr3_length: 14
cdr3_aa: CASSEEGGISPLHF
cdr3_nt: TGTGCCAGCAGTGAAGAGGGCGGTATTTCACCCCTCCACTTT

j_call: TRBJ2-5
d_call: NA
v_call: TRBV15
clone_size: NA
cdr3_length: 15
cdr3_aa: CATSGLQGLGKTQYF
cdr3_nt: TGTGCCACCAGCGGTCTACAGGGATTGGGAAAGACCCAGTACTTC

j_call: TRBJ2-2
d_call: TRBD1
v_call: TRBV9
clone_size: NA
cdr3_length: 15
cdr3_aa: CASSVGQGNTGELFF
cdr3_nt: TGTGCCAGCAGCGTGGGACAGGGGAACACCGGGGAGCTGTTTTTT

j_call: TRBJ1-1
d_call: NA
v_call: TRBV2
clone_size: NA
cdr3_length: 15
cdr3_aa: CASSAPGTGFTEAFF
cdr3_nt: TGTGCCAGCAGTGCACCCGGAACAGGGTTTACTGAAGCTTTCTTT

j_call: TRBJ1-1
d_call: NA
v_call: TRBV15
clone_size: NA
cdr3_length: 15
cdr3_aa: CATSRDRTVNTEAFF
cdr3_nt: TGTGCCACCAGCAGAGATAGGACCGTGAACACTGAAGCTTTCTTT

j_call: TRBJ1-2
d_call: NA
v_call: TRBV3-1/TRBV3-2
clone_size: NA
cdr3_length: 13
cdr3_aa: CASSQVGGTGYTF
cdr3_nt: TGTGCCAGCAGCCAAGTAGGAGGAACTGGCTACACCTTC

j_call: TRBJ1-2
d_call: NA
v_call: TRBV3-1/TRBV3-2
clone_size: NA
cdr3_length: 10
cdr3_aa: CASSQGVCTF
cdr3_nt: TGTGCCAGCAGCCAAGGGGTCTGCACCTTC

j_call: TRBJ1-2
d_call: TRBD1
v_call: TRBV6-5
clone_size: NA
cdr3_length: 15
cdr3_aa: CASSYSGTAPYGYTF
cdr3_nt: TGTGCCAGCAGTTACTCCGGGACAGCTCCCTATGGCTACACCTTC

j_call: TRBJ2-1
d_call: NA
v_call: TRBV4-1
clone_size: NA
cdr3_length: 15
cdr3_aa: CASSQDPRGLNEQFF
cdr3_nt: TGCGCCAGCAGCCAAGACCCGAGGGGTCTCAATGAGCAGTTCTTC

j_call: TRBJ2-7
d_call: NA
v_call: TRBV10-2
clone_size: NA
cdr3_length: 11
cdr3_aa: CASSEGYEQYF
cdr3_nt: TGCGCCAGCAGTGAGGGTTACGAGCAGTACTTC

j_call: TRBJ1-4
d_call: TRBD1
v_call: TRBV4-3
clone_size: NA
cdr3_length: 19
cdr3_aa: CASSQGPRDRGLPNEKLFF
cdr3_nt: TGCGCCAGCAGCCAAGGCCCCCGGGACAGGGGGTTACCTAATGAAAAACTGTTTTTT

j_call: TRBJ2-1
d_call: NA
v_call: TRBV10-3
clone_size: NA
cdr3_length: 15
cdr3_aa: CAIDQGGDSYNEQFF
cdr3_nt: TGTGCCATCGACCAAGGCGGTGACTCCTACAATGAGCAGTTCTTC

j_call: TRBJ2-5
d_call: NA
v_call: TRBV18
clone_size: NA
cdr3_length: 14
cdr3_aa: CASSPPRGMETQYF
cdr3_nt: TGTGCCAGCTCACCACCACGGGGCATGGAGACCCAGTACTTC

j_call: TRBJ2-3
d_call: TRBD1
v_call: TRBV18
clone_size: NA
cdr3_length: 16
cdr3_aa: CASSPLQGAPGDTQYF
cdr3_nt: TGTGCCAGCTCACCTCTACAGGGGGCGCCCGGAGATACGCAGTATTTT

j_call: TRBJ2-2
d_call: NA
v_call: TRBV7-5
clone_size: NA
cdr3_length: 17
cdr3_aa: CARSLDHRGPNTGELFF
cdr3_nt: TGTGCCAGAAGCTTAGACCACAGGGGACCGAACACCGGGGAGCTGTTTTTT

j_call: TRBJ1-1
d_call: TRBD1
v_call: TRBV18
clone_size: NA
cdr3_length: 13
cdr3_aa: CASSPSQGGEAFF
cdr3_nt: TGTGCCAGCTCGCCTTCACAGGGGGGTGAAGCTTTCTTT

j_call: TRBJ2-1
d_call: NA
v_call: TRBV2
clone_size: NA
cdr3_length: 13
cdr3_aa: CASSAQQYNEQFF
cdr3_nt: TGTGCCAGCAGCGCCCAGCAGTACAATGAGCAGTTCTTC

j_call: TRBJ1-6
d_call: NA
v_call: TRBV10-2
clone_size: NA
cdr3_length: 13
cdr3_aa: CASSRIRLRTLHF
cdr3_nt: TGCGCCAGCAGTAGGATCCGTCTTCGAACCCTCCACTTT

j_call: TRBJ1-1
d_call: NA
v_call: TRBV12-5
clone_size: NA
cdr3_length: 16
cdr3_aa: CASGLVNGGARAGAFF
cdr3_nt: TGTGCTAGTGGTTTGGTAAATGGGGGCGCACGGGCTGGAGCTTTCTTT

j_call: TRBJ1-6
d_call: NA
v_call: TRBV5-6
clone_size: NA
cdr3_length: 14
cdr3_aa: CASSQEDRNSPLHF
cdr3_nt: TGTGCCAGCAGCCAAGAGGACAGAAATTCACCCCTCCACTTT

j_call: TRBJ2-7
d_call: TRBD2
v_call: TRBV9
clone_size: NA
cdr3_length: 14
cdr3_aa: CASSVGSGDYEQYF
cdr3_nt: TGTGCCAGCAGCGTAGGCAGCGGGGACTACGAGCAGTACTTC

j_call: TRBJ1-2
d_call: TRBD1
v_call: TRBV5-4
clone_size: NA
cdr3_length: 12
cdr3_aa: CASQGQGGGYTF
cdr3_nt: TGTGCCAGCCAGGGACAGGGTGGCGGCTACACCTTC

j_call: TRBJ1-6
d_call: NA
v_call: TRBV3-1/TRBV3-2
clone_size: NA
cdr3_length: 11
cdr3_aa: CASSQGSPLHF
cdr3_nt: TGTGCCAGCAGCCAAGGTTCACCCCTCCACTTT

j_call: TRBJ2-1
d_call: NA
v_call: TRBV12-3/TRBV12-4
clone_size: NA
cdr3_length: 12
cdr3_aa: CASSPPWERQFF
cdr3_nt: TGTGCCAGCAGTCCGCCCTGGGAGAGGCAGTTCTTC

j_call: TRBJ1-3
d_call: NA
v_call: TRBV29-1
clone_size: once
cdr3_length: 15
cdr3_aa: CSVDRPPGPGNTIYF
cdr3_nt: TGCAGCGTTGATAGGCCCCCAGGGCCTGGAAACACCATATATTTT

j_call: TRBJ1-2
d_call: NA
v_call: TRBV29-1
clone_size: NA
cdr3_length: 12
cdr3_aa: CSVELANYGYTF
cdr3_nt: TGCAGCGTTGAACTAGCTAACTATGGCTACACCTTC

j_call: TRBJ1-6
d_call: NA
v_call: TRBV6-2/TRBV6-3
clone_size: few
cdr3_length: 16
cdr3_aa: CASSYATGLSNSPLHF
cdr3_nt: TGTGCCAGCAGTTACGCTACAGGGTTAAGTAATTCACCCCTCCACTTT

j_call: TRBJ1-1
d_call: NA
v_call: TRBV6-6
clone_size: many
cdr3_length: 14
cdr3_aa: CASSPMTPNTEAFF
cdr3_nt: TGTGCCAGCAGTCCGATGACACCAAACACTGAAGCTTTCTTT

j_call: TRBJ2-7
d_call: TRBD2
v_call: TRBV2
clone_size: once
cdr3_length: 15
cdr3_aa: CASSSTSGAVHEQYF
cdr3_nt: TGTGCCAGCAGTTCTACTAGCGGGGCCGTCCACGAGCAGTACTTC

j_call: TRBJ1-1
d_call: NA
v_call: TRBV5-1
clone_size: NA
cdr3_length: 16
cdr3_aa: CASSLGEGLMNTEAFF
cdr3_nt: TGCGCCAGCAGCTTGGGCGAGGGGTTGATGAACACTGAAGCTTTCTTT

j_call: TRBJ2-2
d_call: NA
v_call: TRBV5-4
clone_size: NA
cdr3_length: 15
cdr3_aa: CASSLAGTNTGELFF
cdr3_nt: TGTGCCAGCAGCTTGGCCGGGACGAACACCGGGGAGCTGTTTTTT

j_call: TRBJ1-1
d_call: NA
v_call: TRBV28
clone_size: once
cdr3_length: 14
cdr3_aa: CASSSIVENTEAFF
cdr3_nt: TGTGCCAGCAGTTCGATCGTCGAAAACACTGAAGCTTTCTTT